These 22 T cell receptor beta chains were all obtained from the same sample, sequenced in a study of T cell changes during pregnancy in multiple sclerosis. TCRdb's copy holds only in-frame clones and misses some; the assay was immunoSEQ multiplex PCR. The sample includes some 48,000 clones, 80% to 90% of them seen just once. The specimen was CD8+ T cells from peripheral blood mononuclear cells, collected in the second trimester of pregnancy. These receptors all come from a female donor with multiple sclerosis, enrolled in a pregnancy study.

The chain combines TRBV13 with TRBJ1-1; weak D call: TRBD1 (6 bases). Per the germline V gene, CDR1 is PRHDT and CDR2 is FYEKMQ (reference sequence). Trimming stripped 5 bases from V and 10 bases from J, with 17 bases between. The CDR3 spans 13 residues. CDR3 bases: TGTGCCAGCAGCATCATTACAGGGATTGGAGCTTTCTTT. Amino acid sequence: CASSIITGIGAFF.

This chain uses TRBV19 with TRBJ2-3; D may be TRBD1 (5 bases). V dropped 7 bases and J dropped 3 bases, with 11 bases sitting between them. Germline V gives CDR1 LNHDA, CDR2 SQIVND (reference sequence). The CDR3 runs to 13 residues. The DNA for the CDR3 is TGTGCCAGTATGGGGCTTTCTACAGATACGCAGTATTTT. Its protein product is CASMGLSTDTQYF.

This clone was seen only a few times. The chain combines TRBV9 with TRBJ2-7; D possibly corresponds to TRBD2 (6 bases). Trimming left V 4 bases short and J 6 bases short, with 14 bases between. This CDR3 has 13 amino acids. Germline V gene data show CDR1 as SGDLS and CDR2 as YYNGEE. The DNA of the CDR3 is TGTGCCAGCAGCCCTAGTGGGCGGGGCGAGCAGTACTTC. It is translated as CASSPSGRGEQYF.

V gene TRBV11-2 combines with J gene TRBJ2-2; no firm D call. Trimming stripped 5 bases from V and 5 bases from J, with 9 bases between. Germline CDR1 SGHAT, CDR2 FQNNGV. The length of the CDR3 is 13 residues. CDR3 DNA sequence: TGTGCCAGCAGCCCTTTGGCTACCGGGGAGCTGTTTTTT. Protein sequence: CASSPLATGELFF. Variable domain in full (rest from reference TRBV11-2 and TRBJ2-2): EAGVAQSPRYKIIEKRQSVAFWCNPISGHATLYWYQQILGQGPKLLIQFQNNGVVDDSQLPKDRFSAERLKGVDSTLKIQPAKLEDSAVYLCASSPLATGELFFGEGSRLTVL.

The rearrangement links TRBV5-3 to TRBJ2-3; 9 bases line up with TRBD2. TRBV5-3 is an ORF, and what it does is uncertain. V trimming: 3 bases; J trimming: 5 bases; junction bases outside the gene matches: 10. The CDR3 sequence is 16 residues long. The DNA for the CDR3 is TGTGCCAGAAGCTCCATTGGGCGGGGGGGAGTAGATACGCAGTATTTT. Translating gives CARSSIGRGGVDTQYF.

Only a few counts were recorded for this clone. CDR3 in amino acids: CASSFWIGQGAGTGELFF. DNA for the CDR3: TGTGCCAGCAGTTTTTGGATAGGGCAGGGGGCCGGCACCGGGGAGCTGTTTTTT. The J gene is TRBJ2-2, the V gene TRBV27; 8 bases match TRBD1. The CDR3 contains 18 residues. Germline values: CDR1 MNHEY, CDR2 SMNVEV (reference sequence). After removal of 3 bases from V and 4 bases from J, the junction contained 13 bases not matched to a gene.

The chain joins TRBV9 to TRBJ1-1, with D unresolved. V was cut by 2 bases and J by 1 base, with 12 bases left in between. Germline V gene lookup returns CDR1 SGDLS and CDR2 YYNGEE. This CDR3 spans 15 amino acids. CDR3 DNA: TGTGCCAGCAGCGTTAACCAGGTGGGGAACACTGAAGCTTTCTTT. It is translated as CASSVNQVGNTEAFF.

This clone appeared once. The chain recombines TRBV4-1 with TRBJ2-4; no firm D call. V lost 2 bases to trimming and J lost 0 bases, with 8 bases between them. The germline gives CDR1 MGHRA, CDR2 YSYEKL. The CDR3 is made up of 15 amino acids. CDR3 in amino acids: CASSQSRLAKNIQYF. The CDR3 DNA reads as TGCGCCAGCAGCCAATCAAGACTAGCCAAAAACATTCAGTACTTC.

The J gene is TRBJ2-7, the V gene TRBV9; no clear D gene. Germline loops: CDR1 SGDLS, CDR2 YYNGEE. Between the trimmed V and J ends, which lost 3 bases and 4 bases, there was a span of 14 bases. This CDR3 comprises 14 residues. CDR3 sequence reads: CASSATLSGYEQYF. CDR3 coding DNA: TGTGCCAGCAGCGCGACGCTCTCAGGATACGAGCAGTACTTC.

J is TRBJ1-5 and V is TRBV30; perhaps TRBD1 as D (6 bases). The V gene lost 2 bases and the J gene lost 1 base, with 9 bases spanning the gap. From germline, CDR1 is GTSNPN and CDR2 SVGIG (reference sequence). This CDR3 comprises 14 residues. The CDR3 here is CAWSRDTSNQPQHF. The CDR3 DNA is TGTGCCTGGAGTCGGGACACCAGCAATCAGCCCCAGCATTTT. The whole variable domain, remainder taken from reference TRBV30 and TRBJ1-5, is SQTIHQWPATLVQPVGSPLSLECTVEGTSNPNLYWYRQAAGRGLQLLFYSVGIGQISSEVPQNLSASRPQDRQFILSSKKLLLSDSGFYLCAWSRDTSNQPQHFGDGTRLSIL.

The chain recombines TRBV30 with TRBJ1-1; no reliable D call. This CDR3 region has 12 residues. The ends were cut back, 0 bases at V and 3 bases at J, with 5 bases in the middle. Germline CDR1 is GTSNPN and CDR2 is SVGIG (reference sequence). In DNA, the CDR3 is TGTGCCTGGAGTGTAGCCTACACTGAAGCTTTCTTT. It codes for CAWSVAYTEAFF.

This chain joins TRBV9 and TRBJ2-5; 8 positions match TRBD2. Germline CDR1 reads SGDLS; CDR2 reads YYNGEE. With 3 bases clipped from V and 5 bases from J, the junction kept 6 bases outside the gene matches. The CDR3 totals 14 residues. Here the CDR3 DNA reads TGTGCCAGCAGCGCGGGGGGGCCGTTGGAGACCCAGTACTTC. It yields the protein CASSAGGPLETQYF.

The chain joins TRBV2 to TRBJ1-1, with 10 bases that match TRBD1. CDR1 is SNHLY, CDR2 FYNNEI, per germline. The ends lost 5 bases at V and 2 bases at J; junction bases unmatched: 2. The CDR3 length is 14 residues. CDR3 amino acids: CASSRDRGNTEAFF. The CDR3 DNA is TGTGCCAGCAGTCGGGACAGGGGCAACACTGAAGCTTTCTTT.

The rearrangement uses TRBV9 and TRBJ2-4; 11 bases match TRBD2. This CDR3 has 20 residues. V dropped 4 bases and J dropped 3; count of bases not matched to a gene: 18. Germline-derived CDR1 and CDR2 are SGDLS and YYNGEE. CDR3 bases: TGTGCCAGCAGCCCCCAGGGACTAGCGGCCGGTGCCGGGGACAAAAACATTCAGTACTTC. Protein: CASSPQGLAAGAGDKNIQYF.

The gene calls are TRBV2 and TRBJ2-1; 9 bases are a match to TRBD1. The V segment lost 6 bases and the J segment 12 bases; nucleotides outside the gene matches: 6. Germline CDR1 SNHLY, CDR2 FYNNEI. The CDR3 has 12 amino acids. This CDR3 is CASSGDRVSQFF. The CDR3 region has the DNA TGTGCCAGCAGCGGGGACAGGGTTTCGCAGTTCTTC.

The chain joins TRBV5-1 to TRBJ2-5; 11 bases are a match to TRBD2. The CDR3 spans 15 residues. V lost 4 bases, J lost 4 bases, and 6 bases stayed unmatched. The germline CDR1 and CDR2 sequences are SGHRS and YFSETQ. The CDR3 loop is CASSQGLAGPETQYF. The CDR3 DNA reads TGCGCCAGCAGCCAAGGACTAGCGGGTCCAGAGACCCAGTACTTC.

This chain joins TRBV5-4 and TRBJ2-2; D is possibly TRBD1 (5 bases). CDR3 length: 14 residues. V lost 2 bases and J 5 bases, leaving 10 bases between the germline ends. Germline assignment: CDR1 SGHNT and CDR2 YYREEE (reference sequence). Here the CDR3 reads CASSFRVGTGELFF. The CDR3 coding sequence is TGTGCCAGCAGCTTCAGGGTGGGGACCGGGGAGCTGTTTTTT.

The chain carries TRBV4-1 and TRBJ2-7; 7 positions match TRBD1. Germline CDR1 is MGHRA and CDR2 is YSYEKL. With V trimmed by 3 bases and J by 2 bases, 19 bases remained unmatched. There are 19 residues in the CDR3. This CDR3 is CASSQATGAVALVPYEQYF. The CDR3 region has the DNA TGCGCCAGCAGCCAGGCTACAGGGGCGGTAGCTTTAGTCCCCTACGAGCAGTACTTC.

The rearrangement joins TRBV4-2 to TRBJ2-3; tentatively, D is TRBD2 (6 bases). V lost 1 base to trimming and J lost 6 bases, with 11 bases between them. CDR3 length: 14 residues. Germline values: CDR1 LGHNA, CDR2 YNFKEQ. In DNA form, the CDR3 reads TGTGCCAGCAGCCAAGGACTAGAGTCCGATACGCAGTATTTT. Its protein is CASSQGLESDTQYF.

The chain recombines TRBV14 with TRBJ1-1; D ambiguous. V lost 3 bases to trimming and J lost 0 bases, with 11 bases between them. The length of the CDR3 is 15 residues. Germline loops: CDR1 SGHDN, CDR2 FVKESK. CDR3 DNA: TGTGCCAGCAGCCAGCAGCCGGGAATGAACACTGAAGCTTTCTTT. Encoded protein: CASSQQPGMNTEAFF.

This chain connects TRBV19 to TRBJ1-1, with D possibly being TRBD1 (6 bases). Germline V CDR1 and CDR2: LNHDA, SQIVND (reference sequence). Trimming took 1 base from V and 0 from J, leaving 12 bases between them. The CDR3 is 16 residues long. CDR3 DNA: TGTGCCAGTAGTATAGGGTCAGGGGCCTTGAACACTGAAGCTTTCTTT. Amino acid sequence: CASSIGSGALNTEAFF.

The rearrangement uses TRBV15 and TRBJ1-4; TRBD1 matches 11 bases. V gave up 4 bases and J gave up 4 bases; unmatched junction bases: 2. This CDR3 comprises 15 residues. Germline V gene data show CDR1 as LNHNV and CDR2 as YYDKDF (reference sequence). The CDR3 reads CATSNGTGGNEKLFF. CDR3 coding DNA: TGTGCCACCAGCAACGGGACAGGGGGTAATGAAAAACTGTTTTTT.